One sample yielded the 13 T cell receptor beta chains listed below, sequenced in a study of T cell repertoires and HLA-DP antigens. TCRdb's table, derived via immunoSEQ multiplex PCR, lists solely in-frame clones and lacks some. The sample carries some 110,000 clones, 80% to 95% recorded once. Their cognate antigens are unknown. Sequences were obtained from CD4+ T cells from PBMCs. These receptors came from a woman between 18 and 29 years old in good health and CMV-seronegative.

This sequence joins TRBV5-4 and TRBJ2-4; possibly TRBD1 for D (6 bases). Trimming left V 2 bases short and J 8 bases short, with 11 bases between. Germline-derived CDR1 and CDR2 are SGHNT and YYREEE (reference sequence). This CDR3 spans 13 amino acids. The chain's CDR3 is CASSFRQEDIQYF. The CDR3 DNA reads as TGTGCCAGCAGCTTCAGACAGGAGGACATTCAGTACTTC.

This clone was detected only once. The chain has TRBV21-1 and TRBJ2-2; TRBD1, the table's D call, was not compared with the DNA. TRBV21-1 is described as a pseudogene. There are 15 residues in the CDR3. CDR3 residues: CASSRQQGDTGELFF. Written as DNA, the CDR3 is TGTGCCAGCAGCCGACAGCAGGGGGACACCGGGGAGCTGTTTTTT.

The genes are TRBV6-5 and TRBJ2-5, with D perhaps matching TRBD1 or TRBD2 (6 bases each). The CDR3 is 15 residues long. The germline CDR1 and CDR2 sequences are MNHEY and SVGAGI. The ends were cut back, 8 bases at V and 5 bases at J, with 21 bases in the middle. In DNA form, the CDR3 reads TGTGCCAGCCGACTAGACAGGAGGGTGGGTGAGACCCAGTACTTC. Amino acids: CASRLDRRVGETQYF.

The rearrangement links TRBV27 to TRBJ2-3, with TRBD1 as a possible D gene (6 bases). From germline, CDR1 is MNHEY and CDR2 SMNVEV (reference sequence). CDR3 length equals 14 residues. The V end was cut by 6 bases, the J end by 0 bases, with 10 bases between. The DNA of the CDR3 is TGTGCCAGCAGATCGACAGGTAGCACAGATACGCAGTATTTT. Translated: CASRSTGSTDTQYF.

CDR3 coding DNA: TGTGCCAGCAGCCGGGACTTTGGCTACACCTTC. Translating gives CASSRDFGYTF. The chain employs TRBV9 and TRBJ1-2; tentative D call: TRBD1 (5 bases). CDR1 and CDR2 from the germline V gene are SGDLS and YYNGEE. The V end lost 4 bases, the J end lost 7 bases, and 8 bases lay between the germline ends. This CDR3 has 11 amino acids. The entire variable domain, with the rest obtained from reference TRBV9 and TRBJ1-2, is as follows: DSGVTQTPKHLITATGQRVTLRCSPRSGDLSVYWYQQSLDQGLQFLIQYYNGEERAKGNILERFSAQQFPDLHSELNLSSLELGDSALYFCASSRDFGYTFGSGTRLTVV.

This chain uses TRBV14 with TRBJ2-2; no clear D gene. CDR1 and CDR2 (germline): SGHDN, FVKESK. This CDR3 is 14 amino acids long. V was cut by 1 base and J by 4 bases, with 7 bases left in between. The CDR3 DNA reads as TGTGCCAGCAGCCAAGTACGGATCACCGGGGAGCTGTTTTTT. Encoded protein: CASSQVRITGELFF.

There are a few counts of this clone. V is TRBV28 and J is TRBJ1-1, with TRBD1 matching 7 bases. Germline V gene data show CDR1 as MDHEN and CDR2 as SYDVKM. Trimming removed 3 bases from V and 1 base from J; junction bases left unmatched: 5. This CDR3 has 15 residues. The CDR3 nucleotides read TGTGCCAGCAGTTTGGCGGGACAGCCGAACACTGAAGCTTTCTTT. Translating gives CASSLAGQPNTEAFF.

This clone was observed once. This rearrangement joins TRBV28 to TRBJ1-3; unclear D gene. This CDR3 has 15 residues. In germline, CDR1 is MDHEN, CDR2 SYDVKM. The V end was cut by 6 bases, the J end by 2 bases, with 14 bases between. For the CDR3, the DNA is TGTGCCAGCAGCCTACCCGTGAGGGCTGGAAACACCATATATTTT. This codes for CASSLPVRAGNTIYF.

The rearrangement uses TRBV7-9 and TRBJ2-7; TRBD2 aligns across 10 bases. The germline CDR1 and CDR2 sequences are SEHNR and FQNEAQ (reference sequence). V lost 1 base, J lost 5 bases, and 11 bases stayed unmatched. The CDR3 consists of 17 residues. CDR3 in DNA: TGTGCCAGCAGCTTAGGGAGTAAAGCGGGAGGGCCCCACGAGCAGTACTTC. It yields the protein CASSLGSKAGGPHEQYF.

This clone was seen a few times. This chain connects TRBV14 to TRBJ2-3; maybe TRBD1 (5 bases). Trimming shortened V by 9 bases and J by 4 bases, and 26 bases separated the two germline ends. The length of the CDR3 is 17 residues. Germline V gene sequence: CDR1 SGHDN, CDR2 FVKESK. This CDR3 is CARNSWPRAQGADTQYF. CDR3 coding DNA: TGTGCCAGGAATAGTTGGCCCCGGGCCCAAGGGGCAGATACGCAGTATTTT. Full variable domain (missing parts from reference TRBV14 and TRBJ2-3): EAGVTQFPSHSVIEKGQTVTLRCDPISGHDNLYWYRRVMGKEIKFLLHFVKESKQDESGMPNNRFLAERTGGTYSTLKVQPAELEDSGVYFCARNSWPRAQGADTQYFGPGTRLTVL.

The chain carries TRBV25-1 and TRBJ1-1, with 7 bases aligning to TRBD1. V was pared by 5 bases and J by 5 bases, with 11 bases of the junction left unmatched. The CDR3 covers 15 residues. Germline CDR1 and CDR2: MGHDK and SYGVNS. CDR3 residues: CASSKSRGLGTEAFF. The CDR3 nucleotides are TGTGCCAGCAGTAAGTCGAGGGGGCTTGGTACTGAAGCTTTCTTT.

V gene TRBV6-5 combines with J gene TRBJ1-3; D is ambiguous. Trimming pared 2 bases from V and 3 bases from J, leaving 11 bases between. The CDR3 has 15 amino acids. Germline V gene sequence: CDR1 MNHEY, CDR2 SVGAGI. CDR3 DNA: TGTGCCAGCAGTTACGACCCAGTAGGTGGAAACACCATATATTTT. Its translation: CASSYDPVGGNTIYF.

This sequence joins TRBV27 and TRBJ2-2, with D possibly TRBD2 on 6 matching bases. In germline, CDR1 is MNHEY, CDR2 SMNVEV (reference sequence). The CDR3 spans 16 residues. V lost 3 bases and J 4 bases, leaving 15 bases between the germline ends. Written as DNA, the CDR3 is TGTGCCAGCAGTTTGCCGGGAGCGCCGGGCACCGGGGAGCTGTTTTTT. It codes for CASSLPGAPGTGELFF.